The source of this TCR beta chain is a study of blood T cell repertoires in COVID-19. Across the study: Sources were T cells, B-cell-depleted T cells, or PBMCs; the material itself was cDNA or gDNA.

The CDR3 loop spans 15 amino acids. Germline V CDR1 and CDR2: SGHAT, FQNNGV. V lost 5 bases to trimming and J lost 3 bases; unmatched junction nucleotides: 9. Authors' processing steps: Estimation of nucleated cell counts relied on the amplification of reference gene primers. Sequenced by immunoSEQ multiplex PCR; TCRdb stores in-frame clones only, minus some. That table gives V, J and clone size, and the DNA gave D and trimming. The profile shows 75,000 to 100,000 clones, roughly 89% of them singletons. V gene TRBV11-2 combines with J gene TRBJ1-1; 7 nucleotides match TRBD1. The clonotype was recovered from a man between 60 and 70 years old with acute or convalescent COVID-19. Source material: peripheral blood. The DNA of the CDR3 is TGTGCCAGCAGCCCTCGACAGGGTGGGGACACTGAAGCTTTCTTT. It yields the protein CASSPRQGGDTEAFF. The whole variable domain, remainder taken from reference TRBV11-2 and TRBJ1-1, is EAGVAQSPRYKIIEKRQSVAFWCNPISGHATLYWYQQILGQGPKLLIQFQNNGVVDDSQLPKDRFSAERLKGVDSTLKIQPAKLEDSAVYLCASSPRQGGDTEAFFGQGTRLTVV.